This T cell receptor beta chain was sequenced for a study of cytomegalovirus exposure and HLA in healthy donors. CDR1 is GTSNPN, CDR2 SVGIG, per germline (reference sequence). V shed 4 bases and J shed 0 bases, with 13 bases lying between them. This CDR3 region has 14 residues. PCR involved 60 Vbeta and 13 Jbeta primers. Here immunoSEQ multiplex PCR was the method, and the copy in TCRdb shows in-frame clones only, minus some. Among around 150,000 clones listed, 78% were seen once. The chain employs TRBV30 and TRBJ2-7; D might be TRBD1 (5 bases). The receptor was isolated from a male donor in good health and CMV-seronegative. Sequenced: PBMCs. The CDR3 region has the DNA TGTGCCTGGAATTTCGACACAGGCTCCTACGAGCAGTACTTC. This codes for CAWNFDTGSYEQYF. The complete variable domain, with remaining parts taken from reference TRBV30 and TRBJ2-7, reads SQTIHQWPATLVQPVGSPLSLECTVEGTSNPNLYWYRQAAGRGLQLLFYSVGIGQISSEVPQNLSASRPQDRQFILSSKKLLLSDSGFYLCAWNFDTGSYEQYFGPGTRLTVT.